What follows are 4 T cell receptor beta chains derived from one specimen sequenced in a study of blood T cells in healthy people across ages. Then a second PCR, running roughly 7 to 11 cycles, was carried out with a sample-barcoded 5' primer and a J-beta primer mix. Each CDR3 protein gets one entry after TCRdb re-called the 5' RACE reads with MiXCR. The table lists around 990,000 distinct CDR3 sequences, under 40% of them singletons. The sequencing input was blood. Receptors originate from a man between 18 and 29 years old in good health.

In this sample, this clonotype turned up many times. CDR3 nucleotide sequence: TGCGCCAGCAGCCGAAACTTGGGACAGGGCAATCAGCCCCAGCATTTT. It codes for CASSRNLGQGNQPQHF. V and J are TRBV4-3 and TRBJ1-5; 8 bases map to TRBD1. J gave up 2 bases and V 4 bases, and 7 bases lay outside the gene matches. The CDR3 totals 16 residues. The germline V gene encodes CDR1 LGHNA and CDR2 YSLEER.

The table lists this clonotype with a few counts. The CDR3 loop reads CSVGIRGPGELFF. CDR3 nucleotides: TGCAGCGTGGGAATTAGAGGACCCGGGGAGCTGTTTTTT. The chain employs TRBV29-1 and TRBJ2-2; D gene ambiguous. Germline CDR1 and CDR2: SQVTM and ANQGSEA. The V end was cut by 6 bases, the J end by 6 bases, with 14 bases between. The CDR3 runs 13 residues.

The J gene is TRBJ2-7, the V gene TRBV20-1; no clear D. The CDR3 totals 13 residues. The V end lost 0 bases, the J end lost 7 bases, and 13 bases lay between the germline ends. Germline lookup yields CDR1 DFQATT and CDR2 SNEGSKA (reference sequence). This CDR3 is CSARDSGLWEQYF. CDR3 coding DNA: TGCAGTGCTAGAGATTCAGGCCTTTGGGAGCAGTACTTC.

V gene TRBV30 combines with J gene TRBJ1-4; 7 bases match TRBD1. Germline CDR1 is GTSNPN and CDR2 is SVGIG (reference sequence). Unmatched junction bases numbered 6, after V lost 6 bases and J lost 2 bases. This CDR3 comprises 14 residues. CDR3 nucleotide sequence: TGTGCCTGTGATCCGGGACAGACTAATGAAAAACTGTTTTTT. This sequence encodes CACDPGQTNEKLFF. Variable domain in full (rest from reference TRBV30 and TRBJ1-4): SQTIHQWPATLVQPVGSPLSLECTVEGTSNPNLYWYRQAAGRGLQLLFYSVGIGQISSEVPQNLSASRPQDRQFILSSKKLLLSDSGFYLCACDPGQTNEKLFFGSGTQLSVL.